These 22 T cell receptor beta chains were all obtained from the same sample, sequenced in a study of beta chain features in type 1 diabetes. Since all of the isolated RNA was reverse transcribed, expressed TCRB transcripts were what got sequenced. Method: immunoSEQ multiplex PCR; TCRdb's copy keeps in-frame clones and lacks some. The profile shows almost 350,000 clones, 15% to 20% of them singletons. Sample: naive CD4+ T cells from blood. These receptors all come from a woman between 18 and 29 years old in good health.

The chain is built from TRBV5-1 and TRBJ1-1; D call uncertain. Per the germline V gene, CDR1 is SGHRS and CDR2 is YFSETQ. CDR3 size: 13 residues. Trimming cost V 4 bases and J 7 bases, with 14 bases left between them. DNA of the CDR3: TGCGCCAGCAGCGTGTGGACCACTAGTGAAGCTTTCTTT. It codes for CASSVWTTSEAFF. The whole variable domain, filled in from reference TRBV5-1 and TRBJ1-1, reads KAGVTQTPRYLIKTRGQQVTLSCSPISGHRSVSWYQQTPGQGLQFLFEYFSETQRNKGNFPGRFSGRQFSNSRSEMNVSTLELGDSALYLCASSVWTTSEAFFGQGTRLTVV.

This chain connects TRBV9 to TRBJ1-5; maybe TRBD1 (5 bases). This CDR3 is 14 amino acids long. The germline V and J ends were trimmed by 0 bases and 4 bases, with 8 bases remaining between them. Germline CDR1 reads SGDLS; CDR2 reads YYNGEE. In DNA form, the CDR3 reads TGTGCCAGCAGCGTAGATCCAGGGAATCAGCCCCAGCATTTT. Its translation: CASSVDPGNQPQHF.

A few counts support this clone. The genes are TRBV11-2 and TRBJ1-1; D unclear. Trimming pared 6 bases from V and 5 bases from J, leaving 16 bases between. The length of the CDR3 is 14 residues. Germline CDR1 and CDR2: SGHAT and FQNNGV. CDR3 loop: CASSPLRVGTEAFF. CDR3 sequence (DNA): TGTGCCAGCAGTCCCCTGAGGGTCGGGACTGAAGCTTTCTTT.

This chain uses TRBV5-1 with TRBJ2-2; TRBD2 matches 10 bases. The CDR3 spans 16 residues. V was clipped by 0 bases and J by 4 bases; unmatched bases: 3. In germline, CDR1 is SGHRS, CDR2 YFSETQ. The CDR3 spells CASSLVAGGGTGELFF. CDR3 nucleotide sequence: TGCGCCAGCAGCTTGGTAGCGGGAGGCGGCACCGGGGAGCTGTTTTTT.

The chain uses TRBV19 and TRBJ2-3, with 12 positions matching TRBD2. Germline CDR1 LNHDA, CDR2 SQIVND (reference sequence). This CDR3 has 17 amino acids. V was pared by 6 bases and J by 4 bases, with 11 bases of the junction left unmatched. The CDR3 here is CASRTASGRASADTQYF. CDR3 nucleotide sequence: TGTGCCAGTAGAACCGCTAGCGGGAGGGCCTCCGCAGATACGCAGTATTTT. Filled out from reference TRBV19 and TRBJ2-3, the complete variable domain reads DGGITQSPKYLFRKEGQNVTLSCEQNLNHDAMYWYRQDPGQGLRLIYYSQIVNDFQKGDIAEGYSVSREKKESFPLTVTSAQKNPTAFYLCASRTASGRASADTQYFGPGTRLTVL.

The V call is TRBV29-1, the J call TRBJ2-7; 7 positions match TRBD1. CDR1 SQVTM and CDR2 ANQGSEA come from the germline V gene. The trim removed 6 bases at V and 0 bases at J, leaving 8 bases unmatched. The CDR3 sequence is 14 residues long. The CDR3: CSVARDSASYEQYF. CDR3 DNA sequence: TGCAGCGTCGCGAGGGACAGCGCCTCCTACGAGCAGTACTTC.

The rearrangement joins TRBV9 to TRBJ1-6; D is uncertain. The CDR3 sequence is 13 residues long. Germline CDR1 is SGDLS and CDR2 is YYNGEE. The V and J ends lost 4 bases and 6 bases respectively, with 8 bases between them. CDR3 protein: CASSTEGNSPLHF. The CDR3 DNA follows: TGTGCCAGCAGCACCGAGGGTAATTCACCCCTCCACTTT. Full variable domain (remainder filled in from reference TRBV9 and TRBJ1-6): DSGVTQTPKHLITATGQRVTLRCSPRSGDLSVYWYQQSLDQGLQFLIQYYNGEERAKGNILERFSAQQFPDLHSELNLSSLELGDSALYFCASSTEGNSPLHFGNGTRLTVT.

This clone was recorded a few times. The rearrangement uses TRBV5-5 and TRBJ1-3; D call uncertain. The V gene lost 0 bases and the J gene lost 0 bases, with 4 bases spanning the gap. Germline V gives CDR1 SGHKS, CDR2 YYEKEE (reference sequence). The CDR3 runs 14 residues. Here the CDR3 reads CASSLGPSGNTIYF. The CDR3 DNA reads TGTGCCAGCAGCTTGGGGCCCTCTGGAAACACCATATATTTT. Using reference TRBV5-5 and TRBJ1-3 for the parts outside the CDR3, the full variable domain is DAGVTQSPTHLIKTRGQQVTLRCSPISGHKSVSWYQQVLGQGPQFIFQYYEKEERGRGNFPDRFSARQFPNYSSELNVNALLLGDSALYLCASSLGPSGNTIYFGEGSWLTVV.

This clone was observed a handful of times. V usage is TRBV15 and J usage is TRBJ1-2, with D possibly matching TRBD1 (5 bases). Per germline, CDR1 LNHNV and CDR2 YYDKDF (reference sequence). Trimming left V 0 bases short and J 6 bases short, with 14 bases between. The CDR3 sequence is 15 residues long. As DNA, the CDR3 is TGTGCCACCAGCAGAGACCGGCAGGGATTGAATGGCTACACCTTC. Translating it yields CATSRDRQGLNGYTF.

The rearrangement joins TRBV19 to TRBJ2-3; TRBD2 matches at 11 bases. After removal of 5 bases from V and 0 bases from J, the junction contained 4 bases not matched to a gene. The CDR3 has 16 residues. In germline, CDR1 is LNHDA, CDR2 SQIVND (reference sequence). The CDR3 DNA reads TGTGCCAGTAGTCTCCGGACTAGCGGGAGCACAGATACGCAGTATTTT. Its translation is CASSLRTSGSTDTQYF.

A few counts support this clone. The chain employs TRBV7-8 and TRBJ2-2, with D maybe TRBD2 (6 bases). Deletions cut 5 bases from V and 0 bases from J, with 19 bases between. CDR3 length equals 18 residues. The germline V gene encodes CDR1 SGHVS and CDR2 FQNEAQ. The CDR3 reads CASSTARWRLANTGELFF. CDR3 nucleotide sequence: TGTGCCAGCAGCACCGCGCGTTGGAGACTAGCGAACACCGGGGAGCTGTTTTTT.

This clone has a handful of counts. This chain connects TRBV30 to TRBJ2-7; D is ambiguous. The CDR3 extends over 14 amino acids. Trimming cost V 1 base and J 0 bases, with 10 bases left between them. The germline V gene has CDR1 GTSNPN and CDR2 SVGIG (reference sequence). Written as DNA, the CDR3 is TGTGCCTGGAGTGCGTCTAGTTCCTCCTACGAGCAGTACTTC. It codes for CAWSASSSSYEQYF.

The chain joins TRBV7-2 to TRBJ2-1, with a tentative D call TRBD1 (6 bases). Trimming left V 6 bases short and J 5 bases short, with 11 bases between. CDR3 length: 13 residues. Per germline, CDR1 SGHTA and CDR2 FQGNSA. The CDR3 protein is CASRGSGDNEQFF. CDR3 nucleotides: TGTGCCAGCAGGGGTTCAGGGGACAATGAGCAGTTCTTC.

This clone was seen only a few times. The rearrangement links TRBV11-2 to TRBJ1-2; 10 positions agree with TRBD1. This CDR3 is 13 amino acids long. V lost 6 bases to trimming and J lost 7 bases; unmatched junction nucleotides: 5. In germline, CDR1 is SGHAT, CDR2 FQNNGV. The CDR3 here is CASRPGTGVGYTF. As DNA, the CDR3 is TGTGCCAGCAGACCCGGGACAGGGGTTGGCTACACCTTC.

The rearrangement links TRBV6-5 to TRBJ2-7, with a tentative D call TRBD2 (5 bases). The CDR3 runs 16 residues. Between the trimmed V and J ends, which lost 0 bases and 4 bases, there was a span of 16 bases. Germline-derived CDR1 and CDR2 are MNHEY and SVGAGI. DNA of the CDR3: TGTGCCAGCAGTTACTCCGGAAGGAGAGCGGAGTACGAGCAGTACTTC. Amino acids: CASSYSGRRAEYEQYF.

The sample holds a few counts of this clone. V and J are TRBV30 and TRBJ2-1; a weak D match, TRBD2 (6 bases). The V end lost 0 bases, the J end lost 0 bases, and 9 bases lay between the germline ends. Germline-derived CDR1 and CDR2 are GTSNPN and SVGIG (reference sequence). The CDR3 covers 15 residues. CDR3 in amino acids: CAWSVPGSSYNEQFF. As DNA, the CDR3 is TGTGCCTGGAGTGTACCCGGGAGCTCCTACAATGAGCAGTTCTTC. The variable domain in full, completed from reference TRBV30 and TRBJ2-1, reads SQTIHQWPATLVQPVGSPLSLECTVEGTSNPNLYWYRQAAGRGLQLLFYSVGIGQISSEVPQNLSASRPQDRQFILSSKKLLLSDSGFYLCAWSVPGSSYNEQFFGPGTRLTVL.

This clone was recorded a few times. The germline gene is not matched at one end of the junction; a read error may be the cause. The chain joins TRBV19 to TRBJ2-4; 9 positions agree with TRBD2. CDR1 is LNHDA, CDR2 SQIVND, per germline (reference sequence). This CDR3 spans 13 amino acids. CDR3 sequence: CASSLGEREAQHF. For the CDR3, the DNA is TGTGCCAGTAGTCTCGGGGAGCGGGAGGCTCAGCACTTC.

The chain combines TRBV11-3 with TRBJ1-5; tentatively, D is TRBD1 (6 bases). Trimming pared 5 bases from V and 4 bases from J, leaving 12 bases between. Germline V gene lookup returns CDR1 SGHNT and CDR2 YENEEA. The CDR3 is made up of 14 amino acids. The CDR3 reads CASSTGRGNQPQHF. As DNA, the CDR3 is TGTGCCAGCAGCACAGGGAGGGGTAATCAGCCCCAGCATTTT.

The CDR3 DNA sequence: TGTGCCAGCAGCTTGGTGGGGAGATATGGCTACACCTTC. This sequence encodes CASSLVGRYGYTF. The chain joins TRBV7-2 to TRBJ1-2; no clear D gene. Trimming removed 3 bases at V and 5 bases at J, with 10 bases between. The V gene's germline CDR1 is SGHTA and CDR2 FQGNSA. This CDR3 is built from 13 residues.

The chain employs TRBV30 and TRBJ1-4; TRBD1 is a possible D gene (6 bases). The length of the CDR3 is 12 residues. The germline gives CDR1 GTSNPN, CDR2 SVGIG (reference sequence). The germline V and J ends were trimmed by 5 bases and 4 bases, with 8 bases remaining between them. The CDR3 DNA reads TGTGCCTGGGGCAGGGGTAATGAAAAACTGTTTTTT. Its protein product is CAWGRGNEKLFF.

The rearrangement uses TRBV14 and TRBJ1-5, with D tentatively TRBD1 (5 bases). The CDR3 contains 13 residues. Per germline, CDR1 SGHDN and CDR2 FVKESK. V lost 6 bases to trimming and J lost 4 bases, with 10 bases between them. The CDR3 is CASSRGTNQPQHF. Here the CDR3 DNA reads TGTGCCAGCAGTCGCGGGACTAATCAGCCCCAGCATTTT.

There are a few counts of this clone. The rearrangement links TRBV5-1 to TRBJ1-4; D is unresolved. This CDR3 is built from 14 residues. The V gene's germline CDR1 is SGHRS and CDR2 YFSETQ. The ends were cut back, 4 bases at V and 0 bases at J, with 7 bases in the middle. The CDR3 coding sequence is TGCGCCAGCAGCCCTACTGCAACTAATGAAAAACTGTTTTTT. Translating gives CASSPTATNEKLFF.